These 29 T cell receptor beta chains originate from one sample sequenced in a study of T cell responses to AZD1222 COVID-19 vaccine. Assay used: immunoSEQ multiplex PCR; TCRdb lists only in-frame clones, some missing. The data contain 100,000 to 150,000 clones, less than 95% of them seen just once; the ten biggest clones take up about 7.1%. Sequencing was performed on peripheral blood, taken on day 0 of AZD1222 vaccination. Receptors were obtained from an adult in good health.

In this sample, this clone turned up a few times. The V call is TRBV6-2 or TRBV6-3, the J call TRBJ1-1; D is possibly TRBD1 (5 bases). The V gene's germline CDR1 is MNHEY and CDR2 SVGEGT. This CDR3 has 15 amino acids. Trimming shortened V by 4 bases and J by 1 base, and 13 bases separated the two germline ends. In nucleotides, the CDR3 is TGTGCCAGCAGTTCCTTACAGGAAAAGAACACTGAAGCTTTCTTT. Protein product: CASSSLQEKNTEAFF.

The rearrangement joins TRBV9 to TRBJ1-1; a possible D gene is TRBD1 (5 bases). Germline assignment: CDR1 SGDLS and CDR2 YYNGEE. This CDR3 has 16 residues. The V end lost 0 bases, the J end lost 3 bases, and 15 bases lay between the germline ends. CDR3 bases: TGTGCCAGCAGCGTAGGTATAGGGGCCCGAGACACTGAAGCTTTCTTT. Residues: CASSVGIGARDTEAFF. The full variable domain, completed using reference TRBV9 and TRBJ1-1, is DSGVTQTPKHLITATGQRVTLRCSPRSGDLSVYWYQQSLDQGLQFLIQYYNGEERAKGNILERFSAQQFPDLHSELNLSSLELGDSALYFCASSVGIGARDTEAFFGQGTRLTVV.

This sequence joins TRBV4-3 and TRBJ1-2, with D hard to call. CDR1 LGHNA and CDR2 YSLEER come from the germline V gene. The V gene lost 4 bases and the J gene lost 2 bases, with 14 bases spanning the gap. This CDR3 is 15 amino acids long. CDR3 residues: CASSPPLEGNYGYTF. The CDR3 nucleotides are TGCGCCAGCAGCCCTCCTCTCGAGGGAAACTATGGCTACACCTTC.

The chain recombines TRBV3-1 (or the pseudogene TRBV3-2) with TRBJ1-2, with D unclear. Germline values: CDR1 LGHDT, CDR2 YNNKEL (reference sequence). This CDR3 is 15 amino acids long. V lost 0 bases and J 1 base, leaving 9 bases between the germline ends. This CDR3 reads CASSQDLSNNYGYTF. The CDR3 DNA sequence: TGTGCCAGCAGCCAAGATCTCTCCAATAACTATGGCTACACCTTC.

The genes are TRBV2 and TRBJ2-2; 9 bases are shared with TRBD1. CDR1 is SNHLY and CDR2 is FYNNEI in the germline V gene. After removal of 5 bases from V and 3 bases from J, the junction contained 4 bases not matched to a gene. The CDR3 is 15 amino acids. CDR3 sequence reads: CASSTGTGYTGELFF. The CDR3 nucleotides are TGTGCCAGCAGTACCGGGACAGGGTACACCGGGGAGCTGTTTTTT.

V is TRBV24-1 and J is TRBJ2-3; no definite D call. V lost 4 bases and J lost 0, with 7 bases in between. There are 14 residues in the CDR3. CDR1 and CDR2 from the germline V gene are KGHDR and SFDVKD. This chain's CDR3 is CATSDLDSTDTQYF. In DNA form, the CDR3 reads TGTGCCACCAGTGACCTTGACAGCACAGATACGCAGTATTTT.

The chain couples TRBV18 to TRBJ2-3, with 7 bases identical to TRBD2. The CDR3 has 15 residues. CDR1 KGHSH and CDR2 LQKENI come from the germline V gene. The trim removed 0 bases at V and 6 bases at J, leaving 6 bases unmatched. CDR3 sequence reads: CASSPPGGREDTQYF. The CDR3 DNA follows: TGTGCCAGCTCACCACCGGGAGGGAGGGAGGATACGCAGTATTTT. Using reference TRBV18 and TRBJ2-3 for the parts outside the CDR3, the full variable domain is NAGVMQNPRHLVRRRGQEARLRCSPMKGHSHVYWYRQLPEEGLKFMVYLQKENIIDESGMPKERFSAEFPKEGPSILRIQQVVRGDSAAYFCASSPPGGREDTQYFGPGTRLTVL.

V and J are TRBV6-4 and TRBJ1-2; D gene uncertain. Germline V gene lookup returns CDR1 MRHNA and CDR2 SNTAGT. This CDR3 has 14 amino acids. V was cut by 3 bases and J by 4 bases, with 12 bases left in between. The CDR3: CASSETQLPYGYTF. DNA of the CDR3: TGTGCCAGCAGTGAAACCCAGCTACCCTATGGCTACACCTTC.

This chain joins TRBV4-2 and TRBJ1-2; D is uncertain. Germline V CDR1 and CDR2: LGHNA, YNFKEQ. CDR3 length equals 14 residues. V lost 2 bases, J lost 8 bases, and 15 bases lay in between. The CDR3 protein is CASSQSSPVGGYTF. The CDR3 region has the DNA TGTGCCAGCAGCCAAAGTTCACCGGTGGGAGGCTACACCTTC.

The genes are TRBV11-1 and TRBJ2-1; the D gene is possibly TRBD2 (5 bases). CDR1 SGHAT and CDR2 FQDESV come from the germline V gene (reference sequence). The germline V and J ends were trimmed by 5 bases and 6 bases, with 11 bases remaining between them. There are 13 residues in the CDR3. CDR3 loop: CASSTDSRNEQFF. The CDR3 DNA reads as TGTGCCAGCAGCACGGACTCCCGCAATGAGCAGTTCTTC.

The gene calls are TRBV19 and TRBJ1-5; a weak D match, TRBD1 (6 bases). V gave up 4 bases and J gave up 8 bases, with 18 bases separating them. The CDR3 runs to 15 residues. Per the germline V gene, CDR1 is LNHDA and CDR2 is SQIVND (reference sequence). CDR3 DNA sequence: TGTGCCAGTAGTAAACCTAACAGGGAGGGGAAGCCCCAGCATTTT. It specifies CASSKPNREGKPQHF.

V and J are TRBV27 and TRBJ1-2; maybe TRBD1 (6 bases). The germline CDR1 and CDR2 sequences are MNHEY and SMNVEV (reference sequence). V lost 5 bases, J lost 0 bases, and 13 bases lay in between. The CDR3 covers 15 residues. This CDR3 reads CASSPWTASNYGYTF. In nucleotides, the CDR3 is TGTGCCAGCAGTCCATGGACAGCCTCTAACTATGGCTACACCTTC.

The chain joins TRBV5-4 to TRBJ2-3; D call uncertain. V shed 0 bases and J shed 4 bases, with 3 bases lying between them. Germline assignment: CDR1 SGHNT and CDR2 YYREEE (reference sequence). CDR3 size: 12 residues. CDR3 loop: CASSLVADTQYF. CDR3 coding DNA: TGTGCCAGCAGCTTGGTCGCAGATACGCAGTATTTT.

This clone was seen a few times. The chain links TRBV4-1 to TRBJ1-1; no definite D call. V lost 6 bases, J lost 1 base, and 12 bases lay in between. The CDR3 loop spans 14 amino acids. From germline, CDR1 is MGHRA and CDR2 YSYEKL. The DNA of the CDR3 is TGCGCCAGCAGAGGTCGGACCACGAACACTGAAGCTTTCTTT. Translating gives CASRGRTTNTEAFF.

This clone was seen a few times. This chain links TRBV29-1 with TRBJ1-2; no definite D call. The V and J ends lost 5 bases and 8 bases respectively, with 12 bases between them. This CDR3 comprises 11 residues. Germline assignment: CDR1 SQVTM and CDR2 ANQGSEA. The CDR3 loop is CSVLLLEGYTF. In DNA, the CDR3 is TGCAGCGTTCTACTTCTTGAGGGCTACACCTTC.

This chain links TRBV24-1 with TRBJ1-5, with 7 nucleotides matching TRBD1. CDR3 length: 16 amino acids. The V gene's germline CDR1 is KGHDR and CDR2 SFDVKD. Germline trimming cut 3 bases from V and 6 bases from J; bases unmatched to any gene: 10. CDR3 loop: CATSDRNRGMGQPQHF. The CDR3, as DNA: TGTGCCACCAGTGATAGAAACAGGGGCATGGGTCAGCCCCAGCATTTT.

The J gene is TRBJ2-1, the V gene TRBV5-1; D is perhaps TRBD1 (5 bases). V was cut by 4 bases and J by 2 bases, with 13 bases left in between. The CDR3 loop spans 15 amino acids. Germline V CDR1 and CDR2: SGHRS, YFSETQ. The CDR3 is CASSPGQVPYNEQFF. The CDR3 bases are TGCGCCAGCAGCCCTGGACAAGTGCCCTACAATGAGCAGTTCTTC.

The CDR3 spells CASSEAWVMNTEAFF. CDR3 nucleotide sequence: TGTGCCAGCAGTGAAGCCTGGGTGATGAACACTGAAGCTTTCTTT. J is TRBJ1-1 and V is TRBV2, with D hard to call. The CDR3 consists of 15 residues. The V end lost 0 bases, the J end lost 0 bases, and 8 bases lay between the germline ends. Per the germline V gene, CDR1 is SNHLY and CDR2 is FYNNEI.

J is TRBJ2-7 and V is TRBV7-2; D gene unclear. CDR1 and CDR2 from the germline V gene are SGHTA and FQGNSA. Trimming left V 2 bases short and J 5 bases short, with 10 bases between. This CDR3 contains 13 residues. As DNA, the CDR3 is TGTGCCAGCAGCTTAACGTCTGGGGACGAGCAGTACTTC. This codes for CASSLTSGDEQYF.

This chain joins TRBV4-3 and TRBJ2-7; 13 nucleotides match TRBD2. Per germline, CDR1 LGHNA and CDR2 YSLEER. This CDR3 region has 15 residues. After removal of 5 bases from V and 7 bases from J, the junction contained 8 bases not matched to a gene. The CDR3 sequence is CASSGGLAGVGEQYF. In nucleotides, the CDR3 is TGCGCCAGCAGCGGAGGACTAGCGGGGGTCGGGGAGCAGTACTTC.

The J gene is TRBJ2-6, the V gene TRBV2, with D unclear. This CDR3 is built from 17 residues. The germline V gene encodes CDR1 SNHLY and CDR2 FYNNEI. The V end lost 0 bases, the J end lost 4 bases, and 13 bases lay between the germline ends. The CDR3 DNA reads TGTGCCAGCAGTGAAGCCTTCCGAATATTGGGGGCCAACGTCCTGACTTTC. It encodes CASSEAFRILGANVLTF. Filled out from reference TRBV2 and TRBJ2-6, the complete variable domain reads EPEVTQTPSHQVTQMGQEVILRCVPISNHLYFYWYRQILGQKVEFLVSFYNNEISEKSEIFDDQFSVERPDGSNFTLKIRSTKLEDSAMYFCASSEAFRILGANVLTFGAGSRLTVL.

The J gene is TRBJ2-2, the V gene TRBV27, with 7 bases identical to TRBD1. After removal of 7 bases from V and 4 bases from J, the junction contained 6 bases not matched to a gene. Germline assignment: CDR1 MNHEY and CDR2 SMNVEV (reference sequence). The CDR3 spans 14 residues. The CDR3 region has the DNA TGTGCCAGCACTGACAGGGTCTTCACCGGGGAGCTGTTTTTT. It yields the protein CASTDRVFTGELFF.

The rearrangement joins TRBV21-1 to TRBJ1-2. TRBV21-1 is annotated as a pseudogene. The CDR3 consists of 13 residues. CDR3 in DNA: TGTGCCAGCAGCAAACCCGACACCAACCGGGAGACCTTC. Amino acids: CASSKPDTNRETF.

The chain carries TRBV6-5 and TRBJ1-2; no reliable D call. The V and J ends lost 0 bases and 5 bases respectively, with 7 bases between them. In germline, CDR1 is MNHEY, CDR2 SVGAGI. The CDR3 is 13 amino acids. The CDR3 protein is CASSYSGDYGYTF. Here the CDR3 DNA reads TGTGCCAGCAGTTACTCCGGAGATTATGGCTACACCTTC.

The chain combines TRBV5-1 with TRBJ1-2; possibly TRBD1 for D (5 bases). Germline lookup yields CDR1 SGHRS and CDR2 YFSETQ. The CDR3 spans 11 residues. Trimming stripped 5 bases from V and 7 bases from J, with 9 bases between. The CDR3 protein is CASREGVGYTF. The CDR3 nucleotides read TGCGCCAGCAGGGAAGGGGTTGGCTACACCTTC.

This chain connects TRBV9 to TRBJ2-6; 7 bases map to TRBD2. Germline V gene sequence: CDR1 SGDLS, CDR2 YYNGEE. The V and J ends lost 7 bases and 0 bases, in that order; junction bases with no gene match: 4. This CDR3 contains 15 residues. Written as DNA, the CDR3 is TGTGCCAGCGGGGAGGGTGGCTCTGGGGCCAACGTCCTGACTTTC. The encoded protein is CASGEGGSGANVLTF.

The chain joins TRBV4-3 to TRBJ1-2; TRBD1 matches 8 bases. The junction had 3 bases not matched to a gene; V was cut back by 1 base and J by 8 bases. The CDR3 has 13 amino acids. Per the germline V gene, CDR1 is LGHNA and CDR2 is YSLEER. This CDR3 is CASSQAGGRGYTF. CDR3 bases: TGCGCCAGCAGCCAAGCAGGGGGCCGGGGCTACACCTTC.

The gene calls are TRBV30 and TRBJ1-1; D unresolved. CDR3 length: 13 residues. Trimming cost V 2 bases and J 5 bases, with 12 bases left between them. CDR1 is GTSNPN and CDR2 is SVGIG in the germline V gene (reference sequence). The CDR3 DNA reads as TGTGCCTGGAGTAGAGGTTTCTGGACTGAAGCTTTCTTT. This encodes CAWSRGFWTEAFF. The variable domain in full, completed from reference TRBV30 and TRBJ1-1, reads SQTIHQWPATLVQPVGSPLSLECTVEGTSNPNLYWYRQAAGRGLQLLFYSVGIGQISSEVPQNLSASRPQDRQFILSSKKLLLSDSGFYLCAWSRGFWTEAFFGQGTRLTVV.

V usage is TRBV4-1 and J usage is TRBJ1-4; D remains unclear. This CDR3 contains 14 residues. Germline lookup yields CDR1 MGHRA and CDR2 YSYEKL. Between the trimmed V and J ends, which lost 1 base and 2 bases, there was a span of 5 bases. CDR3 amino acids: CASSQGATNEKLFF. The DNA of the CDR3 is TGCGCCAGCAGCCAAGGGGCCACTAATGAAAAACTGTTTTTT.